One and the same sample provided the 9 T cell receptor beta chains below, sequenced in a study of blood T cells in healthy people across ages. The second PCR ran about 7 to 12 cycles with a sample-barcoded 5' primer and J-beta primers. Each CDR3 protein is one row after TCRdb ran MiXCR on the 5' RACE reads. This table holds about 1.4 million distinct CDR3 sequences, almost 60% found once. Sequencing used blood. These receptor sequences come from a man in his late teens or twenties in good health.

In regard to this clonotype: This sequence may be a read error, since a much larger clone differs from it by one base. This rearrangement joins TRBV11-2 to TRBJ2-3; no firm D call. CDR3 length: 12 amino acids. Germline V lookup: CDR1 SGHAT, CDR2 FQNNGV. This CDR3 is CACSFRTDTQYF. The CDR3 coding sequence is TGTGCCTGCAGCTTTCGCACAGATACGCAGTATTTT.

The CDR3 protein is CASTGQLRNTIYF. Written as DNA, the CDR3 is TGTGCCAGCACTGGACAGCTAAGAAACACCATATATTTT. The chain has TRBV6-2 or TRBV6-3 and TRBJ1-3; TRBD1 might be the D (6 bases). The CDR3 totals 13 residues. Trimming cost V 7 bases and J 5 bases, with 12 bases left between them. Germline V gene data show CDR1 as MNHEY and CDR2 as SVGEGT.

The V and J genes are TRBV28 and TRBJ2-7, with 7 nucleotides matching TRBD1. Per the germline V gene, CDR1 is MDHEN and CDR2 is SYDVKM. This CDR3 contains 15 residues. J lost 2 bases, V lost 2 bases, and 6 bases had no gene match. CDR3 in DNA: TGTGCCAGCAGTTTAGACGGGACAGCCACCTACGAGCAGTACTTC. It yields the protein CASSLDGTATYEQYF.

The chain recombines TRBV14 with TRBJ2-1, with unresolved D. The CDR3 contains 13 residues. Germline CDR1 and CDR2: SGHDN and FVKESK. V was cut by 0 bases and J by 9 bases, with 9 bases left in between. For the CDR3, the DNA is TGTGCCAGCAGCCAAGAACAGCTTGGTGAGCAGTTCTTC. Translating it yields CASSQEQLGEQFF.

V and J are TRBV27 and TRBJ1-4, with D hard to call. This CDR3 is built from 17 residues. The germline V gene has CDR1 MNHEY and CDR2 SMNVEV (reference sequence). V gave up 8 bases and J gave up 1 base, with 20 bases separating them. The CDR3 DNA is TGTGCCAGCGAATACGTGCCCCCGGGAAGAACTAATGAAAAACTGTTTTTT. Residues: CASEYVPPGRTNEKLFF.

The genes are TRBV28 and TRBJ2-7; D gene unclear. This CDR3 spans 17 amino acids. The germline gives CDR1 MDHEN, CDR2 SYDVKM. Trimming shortened V by 3 bases and J by 1 base, and 19 bases separated the two germline ends. The CDR3: CASSFRPGAVMSYEQYF. CDR3 DNA sequence: TGTGCCAGCAGTTTCCGACCCGGCGCAGTGATGTCCTACGAGCAGTACTTC.

In its sample, this clonotype was seen a few times. The chain links TRBV6-5 to TRBJ2-7, with D maybe TRBD2 (5 bases). This CDR3 has 13 amino acids. CDR1 MNHEY and CDR2 SVGAGI come from the germline V gene. V lost 7 bases, J lost 0 bases, and 10 bases lay in between. The CDR3 sequence is CASTAGVSYEQYF. CDR3 DNA sequence: TGTGCCAGCACCGCCGGGGTCTCCTACGAGCAGTACTTC.

This clonotype has just a few counts. The chain employs TRBV27 and TRBJ2-5; a possible D gene is TRBD1 (5 bases). V was trimmed by 5 bases and J by 2 bases, leaving 18 bases between them. The CDR3 has 16 amino acids. Germline V gives CDR1 MNHEY, CDR2 SMNVEV (reference sequence). As DNA, the CDR3 is TGTGCCAGCAGTCTACACAGGATGAGGTTGCAAGAGACCCAGTACTTC. Translation: CASSLHRMRLQETQYF.

The J gene is TRBJ1-2, the V gene TRBV20-1; the D is unclear. Germline CDR1 DFQATT, CDR2 SNEGSKA (reference sequence). Trimming took off 7 bases at V and 2 bases at J, with 20 bases between the two ends. The CDR3 spans 15 residues. CDR3 amino acids: CSVGWTKRENYGYTF. The CDR3 nucleotides read TGCAGTGTTGGATGGACGAAGAGGGAAAACTATGGCTACACCTTC.